A few counts support the clone carrying this T cell receptor beta chain. The antigen is not known. The record originates from a study of CD8 T cells in ankylosing spondylitis. Regarding the study as a whole: Ankylosing spondylitis blood appeared to be characterized by a TCR beta motif of fewer than ten highly homologous variants. CD8+ cells made up the disease-linked clones, which were relatively rare in peripheral blood.

The CDR3 is 13 amino acids. The V and J ends lost 6 bases and 1 base respectively, with 9 bases between them. A single record per CDR3 protein comes from TCRdb applying MiXCR to the 5' RACE reads. This table holds 130,000 or so distinct CDR3 sequences, over 10% found once. This chain connects TRBV12-3 or TRBV12-4 to TRBJ2-5, with a possible D match to TRBD1 (5 bases). Input material: blood, either unsorted or a sorted T cell fraction (not recorded which). This receptor was identified in a female donor with ankylosing spondylitis or in good health (not recorded which). CDR3 residues: CASSRQRQETQYF. The CDR3, as DNA: TGTGCCAGCAGCCGACAGCGCCAAGAGACCCAGTACTTC.